This passage covers 19 T cell receptor beta chains from one sample sequenced in a study of T-cell memory formation after mild COVID-19. TCRdb processed the 5' RACE reads anew with MiXCR; each CDR3 protein has one entry. The sample has hundreds of thousands of distinct CDR3 sequences, about a quarter seen once; the top ten hold 10% to 15%. The specimen was PBMCs or a T cell subset sorted from them (not recorded which). Receptors were obtained from an adult woman who had mild COVID-19 (a few samples of this study predate the infection). Cell type and time point are not known.

The genes are TRBV18 and TRBJ1-3; tentatively, D is TRBD1 (5 bases). Looked up from germline, CDR1 is KGHSH and CDR2 is LQKENI. V gave up 3 bases and J gave up 2 bases, with 8 bases separating them. This CDR3 has 14 amino acids. CDR3: CASSPGQPGNTIYF. Here the CDR3 DNA reads TGTGCCAGCTCACCGGGGCAACCTGGAAACACCATATATTTT.

The chain recombines TRBV5-6 with TRBJ1-2; D ambiguous. The CDR3 consists of 13 residues. Germline V gene sequence: CDR1 SGHDT, CDR2 YYEEEE. The ends were cut back, 1 base at V and 6 bases at J, with 10 bases in the middle. CDR3 protein: CASSLWIGDGYTF. In DNA form, the CDR3 reads TGTGCCAGCAGCTTGTGGATTGGGGATGGCTACACCTTC.

The chain combines TRBV29-1 with TRBJ2-1, with a weak D call TRBD1 (6 bases). The germline gives CDR1 SQVTM, CDR2 ANQGSEA. The CDR3 has 14 residues. The V and J ends lost 8 bases and 2 bases respectively, with 16 bases between them. CDR3 region: CSPLPQGPYNEQFF. CDR3 nucleotides: TGCAGCCCACTTCCGCAGGGGCCCTACAATGAGCAGTTCTTC.

A few counts support this clonotype. The genes are TRBV6-5 and TRBJ1-4; unclear D gene. Germline CDR1 is MNHEY and CDR2 is SVGAGI. The CDR3 sequence is 14 residues long. Trimming shortened V by 0 bases and J by 5 bases, and 7 bases separated the two germline ends. The CDR3: CASSYSTLNEKLFF. CDR3 coding DNA: TGTGCCAGCAGTTACTCGACACTAAATGAAAAACTGTTTTTT.

This chain links TRBV4-3 with TRBJ2-1; 12 bases agree with TRBD2. The CDR3 sequence is 17 residues long. Germline V gene data show CDR1 as LGHNA and CDR2 as YSLEER. J gave up 7 bases and V 4 bases, and 11 bases lay outside the gene matches. The CDR3 here is CASSLLAGGPVSNEQFF. CDR3 bases: TGCGCCAGCAGCCTGCTAGCGGGAGGGCCGGTATCAAATGAGCAGTTCTTC.

This clonotype was observed a few times. The CDR3 region is CASSILDSGYEQFF. CDR3 DNA: TGTGCCAGTAGTATTCTGGATTCGGGGTATGAGCAGTTCTTC. The chain has TRBV19 and TRBJ2-1; perhaps TRBD2 as D (5 bases). Trimming removed 3 bases at V and 8 bases at J, with 14 bases between. The CDR3 contains 14 residues. The V gene's germline CDR1 is LNHDA and CDR2 SQIVND (reference sequence).

The chain has TRBV9 and TRBJ2-6; TRBD2 is a possible D gene (5 bases). The V end lost 0 bases, the J end lost 2 bases, and 9 bases lay between the germline ends. Germline CDR1 reads SGDLS; CDR2 reads YYNGEE. This CDR3 contains 16 residues. CDR3 coding DNA: TGTGCCAGCAGCGTAGGTCCTAGCACTGGGGCCAACGTCCTGACTTTC. Translating it yields CASSVGPSTGANVLTF. Supplemented by reference TRBV9 and TRBJ2-6, the full variable domain reads DSGVTQTPKHLITATGQRVTLRCSPRSGDLSVYWYQQSLDQGLQFLIQYYNGEERAKGNILERFSAQQFPDLHSELNLSSLELGDSALYFCASSVGPSTGANVLTFGAGSRLTVL.

This clonotype has only a few counts. V is TRBV20-1 and J is TRBJ2-3; D is undetermined. V shed 1 base and J shed 0 bases, with 2 bases lying between them. Germline loops: CDR1 DFQATT, CDR2 SNEGSKA (reference sequence). The CDR3 length is 12 residues. The CDR3 DNA reads as TGCAGTGCTAGAGTGAGCACAGATACGCAGTATTTT. Translated: CSARVSTDTQYF.

This clonotype showed up just a few times. The chain links TRBV9 to TRBJ2-7; 7 bases are shared with TRBD1. Trimming removed 0 bases from V and 0 bases from J; junction bases left unmatched: 3. CDR1 is SGDLS, CDR2 YYNGEE, per germline. The CDR3 has 15 residues. The CDR3 DNA reads as TGTGCCAGCAGCGTAGGGACAGGTTTCTCCTACGAGCAGTACTTC. The encoded protein is CASSVGTGFSYEQYF.

This chain links TRBV15 with TRBJ2-3; 14 bases line up with TRBD2. J lost 1 base, V lost 3 bases, and 0 bases had no gene match. The germline V gene encodes CDR1 LNHNV and CDR2 YYDKDF (reference sequence). The CDR3 spans 16 residues. The CDR3 DNA sequence: TGTGCCACCAGCAGGACTAGCGGGGGGGGCACAGATACGCAGTATTTT. Translating it yields CATSRTSGGGTDTQYF. Full variable domain (rest looked up from reference TRBV15 and TRBJ2-3): DAMVIQNPRYQVTQFGKPVTLSCSQTLNHNVMYWYQQKSSQAPKLLFHYYDKDFNNEADTPDNFQSRRPNTSFCFLDIRSPGLGDTAMYLCATSRTSGGGTDTQYFGPGTRLTVL.

The chain recombines TRBV4-3 with TRBJ2-1; D is unclear. The CDR3 is 14 residues long. CDR1 is LGHNA and CDR2 is YSLEER in the germline V gene. V was shortened by 1 base and J by 8 bases, with 12 bases between the two germline ends. CDR3 coding DNA: TGCGCCAGCAGCCAAGCGAGGCTCTGGGATGAGCAGTTCTTC. Protein: CASSQARLWDEQFF.

In this sample, this clonotype turned up a few times. This chain joins TRBV7-9 and TRBJ1-4; D may be TRBD1 (5 bases). Looked up from germline, CDR1 is SEHNR and CDR2 is FQNEAQ (reference sequence). Between the trimmed V and J ends, which lost 4 bases and 5 bases, there was a span of 17 bases. The CDR3 is made up of 16 amino acids. The CDR3 protein is CASSSRSGGENEKLFF. The CDR3 nucleotides are TGTGCCAGCAGCTCAAGAAGTGGAGGGGAAAATGAAAAACTGTTTTTT.

This chain links TRBV11-2 with TRBJ2-7, with TRBD2 as a possible D gene (6 bases). This CDR3 spans 15 amino acids. Trimming took 5 bases from V and 5 from J, leaving 19 bases between them. Per germline, CDR1 SGHAT and CDR2 FQNNGV. The CDR3 sequence is CASSTPRDFGDEQYF. The CDR3 nucleotides read TGTGCCAGCAGCACCCCCCGGGACTTTGGTGACGAGCAGTACTTC.

This chain connects TRBV7-8 to TRBJ2-5; 10 positions match TRBD1. The CDR3 runs to 15 residues. CDR1 and CDR2 from the germline V gene are SGHVS and FQNEAQ. The ends lost 5 bases at V and 1 base at J; junction bases unmatched: 4. CDR3 sequence: CASSMTGGSQETQYF. Here the CDR3 DNA reads TGTGCCAGCAGCATGACAGGGGGCTCCCAAGAGACCCAGTACTTC.

This clonotype was detected a few times. DNA of the CDR3: TGTGCCAGCAGCACAGAAGGACGGCCAGGCGAGCAGTACTTC. Protein product: CASSTEGRPGEQYF. The chain has TRBV7-9 and TRBJ2-7; D is ambiguous. In germline, CDR1 is SEHNR, CDR2 FQNEAQ (reference sequence). V was trimmed by 5 bases and J by 6 bases, leaving 17 bases between them. The CDR3 covers 14 residues. The variable domain in full, with the rest retrieved from reference TRBV7-9 and TRBJ2-7, is DTGVSQNPRHKITKRGQNVTFRCDPISEHNRLYWYRQTLGQGPEFLTYFQNEAQLEKSRLLSDRFSAERPKGSFSTLEIQRTEQGDSAMYLCASSTEGRPGEQYFGPGTRLTVT.

The chain carries TRBV11-2 and TRBJ1-5; a possible D gene is TRBD1 (5 bases). The V gene lost 1 base and the J gene lost 6 bases, with 13 bases spanning the gap. This CDR3 has 15 amino acids. Germline V gene data show CDR1 as SGHAT and CDR2 as FQNNGV. CDR3 in amino acids: CASSLGQGNFQPQHF. The CDR3 region has the DNA TGTGCCAGCAGCTTAGGGCAGGGTAATTTTCAGCCCCAGCATTTT.

This rearrangement joins TRBV7-2 to TRBJ2-5; possible D gene TRBD1, 6 bases. V was clipped by 2 bases and J by 5 bases, with 12 bases between them. From germline, CDR1 is SGHTA and CDR2 FQGNSA. This CDR3 comprises 14 residues. CDR3 sequence reads: CASSLTGFRETQYF. The DNA for the CDR3 is TGTGCCAGCAGCTTAACAGGGTTTAGGGAGACCCAGTACTTC.

This clonotype showed up just a few times. This chain links TRBV7-8 with TRBJ2-7; D not resolved. The CDR3 sequence is 13 residues long. CDR1 and CDR2 from the germline V gene are SGHVS and FQNEAQ. V was pared by 5 bases and J by 5 bases, with 13 bases between. The CDR3 sequence is CASSLNLGNEQYF. The CDR3 nucleotides read TGTGCCAGCAGCCTCAATTTAGGGAACGAGCAGTACTTC.

This clonotype was detected ten times or more. This chain connects TRBV12-3 or TRBV12-4 to TRBJ2-7; D uncertain. V lost 4 bases and J 2 bases, leaving 6 bases between the germline ends. The CDR3 contains 12 residues. The chain's CDR3 is CASSYGTYEQYF. The CDR3, as DNA: TGTGCCAGCAGTTACGGCACCTACGAGCAGTACTTC.